Listed here are 14 T cell receptor beta chains from one sample, sequenced in a study of cytomegalovirus exposure and HLA in healthy donors. The PCR made use of 60 Vbeta and 13 Jbeta primers. Clones were sequenced by immunoSEQ multiplex PCR, and TCRdb holds only the in-frame ones, with some missing. This sample's table reports under 70,000 clones. The sample consisted of PBMCs. These receptors all come from a woman aged 18-29 years in good health and CMV-seronegative.

The CDR3: CATSTGDRRERYGYTF. CDR3 nucleotide sequence: TGTGCCACCAGCACGGGGGATCGTAGAGAACGCTATGGCTACACCTTC. The chain links TRBV15 to TRBJ1-2; the D gene is possibly TRBD1 (5 bases). Trimming took 4 bases from V and 4 from J, leaving 19 bases between them. CDR1 is LNHNV, CDR2 YYDKDF, per germline (reference sequence). The CDR3 is made up of 16 amino acids.

The chain is built from TRBV28 and TRBJ2-6, with TRBD2 identical over 10 bases. Looked up from germline, CDR1 is MDHEN and CDR2 is SYDVKM. V was clipped by 6 bases and J by 4 bases; unmatched bases: 12. The CDR3 loop spans 18 amino acids. The CDR3 is CASSLSGGLPSGANVLTF. In nucleotides, the CDR3 is TGTGCCAGCAGCCTTAGCGGGGGGCTCCCCTCGGGGGCCAACGTCCTGACTTTC.

The chain employs TRBV7-8 and TRBJ2-7; 11 positions agree with TRBD2. This CDR3 is 16 amino acids long. Trimming took 3 bases from V and 0 from J; bases not matched to a gene: 4. Germline assignment: CDR1 SGHVS and CDR2 FQNEAQ. The CDR3: CASSFSGGASSYEQYF. CDR3 sequence (DNA): TGTGCCAGCAGCTTTAGCGGGGGGGCTTCCTCCTACGAGCAGTACTTC.

The chain is built from TRBV5-1 and TRBJ2-7, with no clear D. V lost 2 bases and J 4 bases, leaving 13 bases between the germline ends. CDR1 and CDR2 from the germline V gene are SGHRS and YFSETQ. CDR3 length equals 14 residues. Here the CDR3 reads CASSFEVTSYEQYF. The CDR3 DNA follows: TGCGCCAGCAGCTTTGAGGTTACCTCTTACGAGCAGTACTTC.

The chain uses TRBV4-1 and TRBJ2-7; D ambiguous. The ends were cut back, 1 base at V and 1 base at J, with 8 bases in the middle. CDR1 and CDR2 from the germline V gene are MGHRA and YSYEKL. This CDR3 is built from 14 residues. As DNA, the CDR3 is TGCGCCAGCAGCCAAGGAACACCATCCTACGAGCAGTACTTC. Translation: CASSQGTPSYEQYF.

The CDR3 DNA reads as TGCGCCAGCAGCTTGATTGACAGGGGTGAGCAGTTCTTC. Its protein product is CASSLIDRGEQFF. The chain combines TRBV5-1 with TRBJ2-1; 8 bases are a match to TRBD1. Germline V gene sequence: CDR1 SGHRS, CDR2 YFSETQ. V trimming: 1 base; J trimming: 9 bases; junction bases outside the gene matches: 3. CDR3 size: 13 residues.

This chain joins TRBV29-1 and TRBJ2-7; TRBD2 aligns across 12 bases. V trimming: 5 bases; J trimming: 5 bases; junction bases outside the gene matches: 1. CDR3 length equals 12 residues. Germline V gene data show CDR1 as SQVTM and CDR2 as ANQGSEA. The CDR3 sequence is CSVTSGRHEQYF. CDR3 nucleotides: TGCAGCGTTACTAGCGGGAGGCACGAGCAGTACTTC.

This chain connects TRBV30 to TRBJ1-1; TRBD1 matches 8 bases. The CDR3 is made up of 15 amino acids. CDR1 GTSNPN and CDR2 SVGIG come from the germline V gene (reference sequence). The trim removed 3 bases at V and 4 bases at J, leaving 10 bases unmatched. The CDR3 nucleotides are TGTGCCTGGAGGGATAATACAGGGGGGAGCACTGAAGCTTTCTTT. Translating gives CAWRDNTGGSTEAFF.

The chain couples TRBV5-1 to TRBJ2-3, with 7 nucleotides matching TRBD1. V shed 3 bases and J 1 base; nucleotides not matched to a gene: 8. Germline values: CDR1 SGHRS, CDR2 YFSETQ. The CDR3 has 16 residues. The CDR3, as DNA: TGCGCCAGCAGCTGGATACCGGGGACAGGCACAGATACGCAGTATTTT. This codes for CASSWIPGTGTDTQYF.

The chain couples TRBV7-9 to TRBJ2-3; the match to TRBD2 covers 7 bases. The germline CDR1 and CDR2 sequences are SEHNR and FQNEAQ (reference sequence). The J segment lost 0 bases and the V segment lost 3 bases, leaving 6 bases of the junction unmatched. CDR3 length: 16 residues. The CDR3 loop is CASSLGGPGSTDTQYF. The DNA of the CDR3 is TGTGCCAGCAGCTTGGGAGGGCCCGGGAGCACAGATACGCAGTATTTT. The entire variable domain, with the rest obtained from reference TRBV7-9 and TRBJ2-3, is as follows: DTGVSQNPRHKITKRGQNVTFRCDPISEHNRLYWYRQTLGQGPEFLTYFQNEAQLEKSRLLSDRFSAERPKGSFSTLEIQRTEQGDSAMYLCASSLGGPGSTDTQYFGPGTRLTVL.

The gene calls are TRBV7-9 and TRBJ2-1; TRBD2 aligns across 7 bases. V was clipped by 0 bases and J by 9 bases; unmatched bases: 5. The germline gives CDR1 SEHNR, CDR2 FQNEAQ (reference sequence). The CDR3 covers 14 residues. CDR3: CASSLAGLPLEQFF. CDR3 DNA: TGTGCCAGCAGCTTAGCGGGACTACCTCTTGAGCAGTTCTTC.

Note on this clone: The germline gene is not matched at one end of the junction; a read error may be the cause. V usage is TRBV6-1 and J usage is TRBJ2-3; 10 nucleotides agree with TRBD2. CDR1 is MNHNS and CDR2 is SASEGT in the germline V gene. The CDR3 extends over 15 amino acids. CDR3 residues: CASSEASGGPDKQYF. Here the CDR3 DNA reads TGTGCCAGCAGTGAAGCTAGCGGGGGGCCAGATAAGCAGTATTTT.

The rearrangement joins TRBV7-9 to TRBJ2-3; 7 bases line up with TRBD1. CDR3 length equals 15 residues. The germline gives CDR1 SEHNR, CDR2 FQNEAQ (reference sequence). The trim removed 1 base at V and 2 bases at J, leaving 3 bases unmatched. CDR3 residues: CASSLGQGHTDTQYF. CDR3 sequence (DNA): TGTGCCAGCAGCTTAGGACAGGGACACACAGATACGCAGTATTTT.

The chain couples TRBV27 to TRBJ1-2; 10 bases are shared with TRBD1. J was trimmed by 5 bases and V by 5 bases; bases with no gene match: 8. Germline loops: CDR1 MNHEY, CDR2 SMNVEV (reference sequence). CDR3 size: 15 residues. The CDR3 DNA sequence: TGTGCCAGCAGTCCCCGACAGGGGGCGGAGTATGGCTACACCTTC. Protein sequence: CASSPRQGAEYGYTF.